Listed here are 14 T cell receptor beta chains from one sample, sequenced in a study of T cell responses to AZD1222 COVID-19 vaccine. Generated by immunoSEQ multiplex PCR, the TCRdb table keeps only in-frame clones and is missing some. The sample gives about 130,000 clones, 91% of which show up once; approximately 2.8% is in the top ten. The specimen was peripheral blood, collected on day 0 of AZD1222 vaccination. These receptors were obtained from an adult in good health.

The J gene is TRBJ1-6, the V gene TRBV7-9; 10 nucleotides match TRBD1. Per the germline V gene, CDR1 is SEHNR and CDR2 is FQNEAQ (reference sequence). The ends lost 5 bases at V and 10 bases at J; junction bases unmatched: 8. This CDR3 has 15 amino acids. CDR3 DNA: TGTGCCAGCAGCCGAAGGACAGGGGGGGACTCACCCCTCCACTTT. It codes for CASSRRTGGDSPLHF. Full variable domain (rest looked up from reference TRBV7-9 and TRBJ1-6): DTGVSQNPRHKITKRGQNVTFRCDPISEHNRLYWYRQTLGQGPEFLTYFQNEAQLEKSRLLSDRFSAERPKGSFSTLEIQRTEQGDSAMYLCASSRRTGGDSPLHFGNGTRLTVT.

The chain joins TRBV27 to TRBJ2-1, with D unclear. Trimming took 1 base from V and 0 from J, leaving 10 bases between them. Germline lookup yields CDR1 MNHEY and CDR2 SMNVEV (reference sequence). This CDR3 has 16 residues. CDR3 amino acids: CASSLYSGASYNEQFF. In nucleotides, the CDR3 is TGTGCCAGCAGTTTATACTCGGGCGCCTCCTACAATGAGCAGTTCTTC.

This chain joins TRBV9 and TRBJ1-1; tentative D call: TRBD1 (5 bases). This CDR3 spans 14 amino acids. Germline V lookup: CDR1 SGDLS, CDR2 YYNGEE. The V gene lost 1 base and the J gene lost 0 bases, with 7 bases spanning the gap. The CDR3 protein is CASSVRGLNTEAFF. For the CDR3, the DNA is TGTGCCAGCAGCGTAAGGGGTCTGAACACTGAAGCTTTCTTT.

The rearrangement uses TRBV28 and TRBJ2-1; 13 bases fit TRBD2. CDR1 and CDR2 from the germline V gene are MDHEN and SYDVKM. The CDR3 has 15 amino acids. V dropped 10 bases and J dropped 5; count of bases not matched to a gene: 8. The CDR3: CATTAGTSGNNEQFF. The CDR3 coding sequence is TGTGCCACCACGGCCGGGACTAGCGGGAACAATGAGCAGTTCTTC.

V is TRBV5-1 and J is TRBJ2-1; possibly TRBD2 for D (5 bases). The CDR3 is made up of 14 amino acids. Deletions cut 1 base from V and 1 base from J, with 6 bases between. The germline V gene encodes CDR1 SGHRS and CDR2 YFSETQ. CDR3 loop: CASSLRRSYNEQFF. The DNA for the CDR3 is TGCGCCAGCAGCTTGCGGAGGTCCTACAATGAGCAGTTCTTC. Filled out from reference TRBV5-1 and TRBJ2-1, the complete variable domain reads KAGVTQTPRYLIKTRGQQVTLSCSPISGHRSVSWYQQTPGQGLQFLFEYFSETQRNKGNFPGRFSGRQFSNSRSEMNVSTLELGDSALYLCASSLRRSYNEQFFGPGTRLTVL.

This chain joins TRBV3-1 (or the pseudogene TRBV3-2) and TRBJ2-7; D remains ambiguous. There are 16 residues in the CDR3. Germline values: CDR1 LGHDT, CDR2 YNNKEL (reference sequence). Trimming cost V 4 bases and J 6 bases, with 22 bases left between them. In DNA, the CDR3 is TGTGCCAGCAGCCTCAAACTCGGGTACCCTCCTATCGAGCAGTACTTC. It codes for CASSLKLGYPPIEQYF.

The table lists this clone with a count of one. The chain joins TRBV9 to TRBJ1-3; 11 bases line up with TRBD1. J gave up 7 bases and V 1 base, and 4 bases lay outside the gene matches. Germline V gene sequence: CDR1 SGDLS, CDR2 YYNGEE. The CDR3 loop spans 15 amino acids. CDR3 in DNA: TGTGCCAGCAGCGTAACCGGACAGGGGGCGAACACCATATATTTT. This gives the protein CASSVTGQGANTIYF.

The chain joins TRBV30 to TRBJ1-5; D gene uncertain. The CDR3 has 13 amino acids. The V end was cut by 1 base, the J end by 2 bases, with 6 bases between. Germline V gives CDR1 GTSNPN, CDR2 SVGIG (reference sequence). In DNA form, the CDR3 reads TGTGCCTGGAGTGGTGAAGGCAATCAGCCCCAGCATTTT. It translates to CAWSGEGNQPQHF. Based on the CDR3 plus reference TRBV30 and TRBJ1-5, the full variable domain is SQTIHQWPATLVQPVGSPLSLECTVEGTSNPNLYWYRQAAGRGLQLLFYSVGIGQISSEVPQNLSASRPQDRQFILSSKKLLLSDSGFYLCAWSGEGNQPQHFGDGTRLSIL.

The chain recombines TRBV5-4 with TRBJ2-4; TRBD2 aligns across 14 bases. The germline CDR1 and CDR2 sequences are SGHNT and YYREEE (reference sequence). CDR3 length: 16 residues. Unmatched junction bases numbered 1, after V lost 0 bases and J lost 5 bases. The CDR3 DNA follows: TGTGCCAGCAGCTTGGGGGGACTAGCGGGAGAAAACATTCAGTACTTC. Amino acid sequence: CASSLGGLAGENIQYF.

The chain recombines TRBV10-3 with TRBJ2-2, with no clear D. Deletions cut 2 bases from V and 0 bases from J, with 13 bases between. CDR3 size: 17 residues. The germline V gene encodes CDR1 ENHRY and CDR2 SYGVKD. The CDR3 reads CAISEKEQPSNTGELFF. Here the CDR3 DNA reads TGTGCCATCAGTGAGAAGGAACAGCCGTCGAACACCGGGGAGCTGTTTTTT.

The chain combines TRBV5-5 with TRBJ2-3; maybe TRBD2 (5 bases). Trimming removed 2 bases at V and 6 bases at J, with 13 bases between. CDR3 size: 14 residues. Germline assignment: CDR1 SGHKS and CDR2 YYEKEE (reference sequence). The CDR3 nucleotides are TGTGCCAGCAGCTTCGCCCAGCGGAGCGATACGCAGTATTTT. Its translation: CASSFAQRSDTQYF. Full variable domain (remainder filled in from reference TRBV5-5 and TRBJ2-3): DAGVTQSPTHLIKTRGQQVTLRCSPISGHKSVSWYQQVLGQGPQFIFQYYEKEERGRGNFPDRFSARQFPNYSSELNVNALLLGDSALYLCASSFAQRSDTQYFGPGTRLTVL.

The chain joins TRBV5-4 to TRBJ2-2; D gene unclear. The CDR3 contains 15 residues. V lost 7 bases and J 0 bases, leaving 13 bases between the germline ends. CDR1 SGHNT and CDR2 YYREEE come from the germline V gene (reference sequence). The CDR3: CASSSTTANTGELFF. CDR3 coding DNA: TGTGCCAGCTCCTCGACAACAGCGAACACCGGGGAGCTGTTTTTT.

V and J are TRBV20-1 and TRBJ1-2; D is ambiguous. Per the germline V gene, CDR1 is DFQATT and CDR2 is SNEGSKA (reference sequence). Trimming removed 3 bases from V and 8 bases from J, with 16 bases in between. The CDR3 consists of 13 residues. The CDR3 DNA follows: TGCAGTGCTAGTACCCCAGGTCGAGGAGGCTACACCTTC. Protein: CSASTPGRGGYTF.

The chain employs TRBV19 and TRBJ2-5; D unclear. V shed 1 base and J shed 5 bases, with 8 bases lying between them. CDR1 is LNHDA and CDR2 is SQIVND in the germline V gene (reference sequence). The CDR3 totals 13 residues. This CDR3 reads CASSIVSWETQYF. CDR3 nucleotides: TGTGCCAGTAGTATAGTGTCATGGGAGACCCAGTACTTC.